This entry lists 13 T cell receptor beta chains sequenced from one sample in a study of T cell responses to AZD1222 COVID-19 vaccine. Data came from immunoSEQ multiplex PCR; TCRdb stores just in-frame clones and leaves some out. The profile shows about 120,000 clones, more than 75% of them singletons. Material: peripheral blood, obtained on day 0 of AZD1222 vaccination. The receptors originated from an adult in good health.

The V and J genes are TRBV2 and TRBJ2-1, with a weak D call TRBD2 (5 bases). The CDR3 totals 13 residues. With 8 bases removed from V and 7 bases from J, the gap between germline ends came to 15 bases. Germline CDR1 is SNHLY and CDR2 is FYNNEI. This CDR3 is CASDGVLGNEQFF. The CDR3 nucleotides are TGTGCCAGCGACGGGGTTCTAGGGAATGAGCAGTTCTTC. The entire variable domain, with the rest obtained from reference TRBV2 and TRBJ2-1, is as follows: EPEVTQTPSHQVTQMGQEVILRCVPISNHLYFYWYRQILGQKVEFLVSFYNNEISEKSEIFDDQFSVERPDGSNFTLKIRSTKLEDSAMYFCASDGVLGNEQFFGPGTRLTVL.

The rearrangement joins TRBV14 to TRBJ2-1; 11 nucleotides match TRBD2. CDR1 is SGHDN and CDR2 is FVKESK in the germline V gene. The CDR3 is 14 residues long. V dropped 4 bases and J dropped 6; count of bases not matched to a gene: 2. This CDR3 reads CASSRSGRANEQFF. CDR3 sequence (DNA): TGTGCCAGCAGCCGTAGCGGGAGGGCCAATGAGCAGTTCTTC.

J is TRBJ1-5 and V is TRBV28; the D is unclear. This CDR3 is built from 13 residues. The V gene lost 11 bases and the J gene lost 0 bases, with 11 bases spanning the gap. CDR1 MDHEN and CDR2 SYDVKM come from the germline V gene. The CDR3 bases are TGTGCCGCGACGGGGTATAGCAATCAGCCCCAGCATTTT. Encoded protein: CAATGYSNQPQHF. The full variable domain, rest sourced from reference TRBV28 and TRBJ1-5, is DVKVTQSSRYLVKRTGEKVFLECVQDMDHENMFWYRQDPGLGLRLIYFSYDVKMKEKGDIPEGYSVSREKKERFSLILESASTNQTSMYLCAATGYSNQPQHFGDGTRLSIL.

The chain combines TRBV4-1 with TRBJ1-2, with D tentatively TRBD1 (5 bases). The germline CDR1 and CDR2 sequences are MGHRA and YSYEKL. V lost 1 base and J 0 bases, leaving 9 bases between the germline ends. This CDR3 is built from 15 residues. The CDR3 DNA reads as TGCGCCAGCAGCCAAGTGCAGGGTCCTAACTATGGCTACACCTTC. Translated: CASSQVQGPNYGYTF.

This CDR3 is CASSSSAPPSEQFF. CDR3 sequence (DNA): TGTGCCAGCAGCTCCTCTGCTCCTCCCTCCGAGCAGTTCTTC. The rearrangement joins TRBV7-3 to TRBJ2-1, with D unclear. V lost 4 bases, J lost 10 bases, and 17 bases lay in between. Germline values: CDR1 SGHTA, CDR2 FQGTGA. The CDR3 is 14 residues long.

The chain uses TRBV10-2 and TRBJ2-1; TRBD2 agrees at 10 bases. The J segment lost 9 bases and the V segment lost 0 bases, leaving 5 bases of the junction unmatched. The CDR3 is made up of 15 amino acids. The V gene's germline CDR1 is WSHSY and CDR2 SAAADI. CDR3 in amino acids: CASSESLAGAGEQFF. In nucleotides, the CDR3 is TGCGCCAGCAGTGAGTCCCTAGCGGGGGCAGGTGAGCAGTTCTTC.

The V and J genes are TRBV6-4 and TRBJ2-7; 12 bases line up with TRBD2. Germline CDR1 and CDR2: MRHNA and SNTAGT. The CDR3 totals 15 residues. The ends lost 6 bases at V and 3 bases at J; junction bases unmatched: 6. The CDR3 reads CASRTSGRRSYEQYF. CDR3 nucleotide sequence: TGTGCCAGCAGAACTAGCGGGAGGAGAAGCTACGAGCAGTACTTC.

The chain is built from TRBV7-2 and TRBJ2-7, with 9 positions matching TRBD2. Germline V CDR1 and CDR2: SGHTA, FQGNSA. This CDR3 has 14 residues. V trimming: 4 bases; J trimming: 6 bases; junction bases outside the gene matches: 7. The CDR3 DNA reads as TGTGCCAGCAGCTATAGCGGGAGCCCCTTCGAGCAGTACTTC. The encoded protein is CASSYSGSPFEQYF.

The CDR3 spells CASSAPLGSSTEAFF. CDR3 DNA: TGTGCCAGCAGTGCCCCCCTAGGAAGTAGCACTGAAGCTTTCTTT. The genes are TRBV28 and TRBJ1-1; D is undetermined. Germline lookup yields CDR1 MDHEN and CDR2 SYDVKM. The V and J ends lost 5 bases and 4 bases respectively, with 17 bases between them. The CDR3 has 15 residues.

The chain uses TRBV27 and TRBJ2-3; the match to TRBD2 covers 8 bases. The V segment lost 3 bases and the J segment 4 bases; nucleotides outside the gene matches: 6. Germline lookup yields CDR1 MNHEY and CDR2 SMNVEV (reference sequence). This CDR3 is built from 15 residues. In DNA, the CDR3 is TGTGCCAGCAGTTTTTCGGGACTAGGGTCAGATACGCAGTATTTT. This sequence encodes CASSFSGLGSDTQYF.

The chain uses TRBV24-1 and TRBJ2-7; D gene uncertain. This CDR3 comprises 13 residues. Trimming removed 8 bases at V and 5 bases at J, with 15 bases between. Germline V gene lookup returns CDR1 KGHDR and CDR2 SFDVKD. CDR3 sequence: CATKPTGLDEQYF. The DNA of the CDR3 is TGTGCCACCAAGCCCACGGGTCTAGACGAGCAGTACTTC.

The chain carries TRBV7-2 and TRBJ1-1, with D hard to call. This CDR3 region has 12 residues. In germline, CDR1 is SGHTA, CDR2 FQGNSA. Trimming cost V 5 bases and J 8 bases, with 12 bases left between them. The CDR3 spells CASSEGWTEAFF. The CDR3 nucleotides read TGTGCCAGCAGCGAAGGGTGGACCGAAGCTTTCTTT.

This sequence joins TRBV5-6 and TRBJ2-3; D unclear. The CDR3 totals 16 residues. The germline V gene encodes CDR1 SGHDT and CDR2 YYEEEE. The V end lost 0 bases, the J end lost 3 bases, and 14 bases lay between the germline ends. CDR3 nucleotide sequence: TGTGCCAGCAGCTTGGAGTTAGCCCGGGTGACAGATACGCAGTATTTT. Protein: CASSLELARVTDTQYF.